Detailed here is one T cell receptor (beta chain). This sample is part of a study of PD-1 blockade in classical Hodgkin lymphoma. The assay was immunoSEQ multiplex PCR, and TCRdb's table has in-frame clones only and misses some. The sample lists 6,000 to 7,500 clones, under 65% occurring once. Each patient relapsed following autologous stem cell transplantation, and prior brentuximab vedotin exposure differed. CD8+ T cells were isolated from thawed PBMCs by magnetic negative selection. Germline V CDR1 and CDR2: SGHRS, YFSETQ. This CDR3 comprises 15 residues. Trimming cost V 4 bases and J 4 bases; bases outside gene matches: 7.

The J gene is TRBJ2-2, the V gene TRBV5-1; 7 bases line up with TRBD2. The material sequenced was CD8+ T cells from blood, taken at baseline. The TCR originated in a human donor with classical Hodgkin lymphoma. Here the CDR3 reads CASSHQREGTGELFF. Written as DNA, the CDR3 is TGCGCCAGCAGCCATCAGCGGGAAGGCACCGGGGAGCTGTTTTTT.